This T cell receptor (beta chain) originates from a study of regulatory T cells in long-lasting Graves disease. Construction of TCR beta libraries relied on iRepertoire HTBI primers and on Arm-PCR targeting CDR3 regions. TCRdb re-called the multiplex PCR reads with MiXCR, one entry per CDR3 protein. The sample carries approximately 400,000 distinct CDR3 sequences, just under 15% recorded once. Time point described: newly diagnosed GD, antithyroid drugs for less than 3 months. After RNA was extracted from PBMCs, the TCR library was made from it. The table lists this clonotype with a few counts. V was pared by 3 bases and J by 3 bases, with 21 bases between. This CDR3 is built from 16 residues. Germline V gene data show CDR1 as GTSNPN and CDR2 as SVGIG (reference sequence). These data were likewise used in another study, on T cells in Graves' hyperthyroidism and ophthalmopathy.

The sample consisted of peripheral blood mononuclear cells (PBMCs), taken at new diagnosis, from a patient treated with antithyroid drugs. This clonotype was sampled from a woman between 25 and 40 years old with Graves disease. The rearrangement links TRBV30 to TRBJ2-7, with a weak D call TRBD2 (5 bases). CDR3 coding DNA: TGTGCCTGGAGCCCGGTGGGTGGAGGAATCGACTACGAGCAGTACTTC. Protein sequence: CAWSPVGGGIDYEQYF.